The clone carrying this T cell receptor beta chain was picked up one time. Germline loops: CDR1 SNHLY, CDR2 FYNNEI. V was clipped by 1 base and J by 3 bases; unmatched bases: 5. The CDR3 has 15 residues. Profiling relied on immunoSEQ multiplex PCR, and the TCRdb table lists in-frame clones only, not all of them. This sample carries about 190,000 clones, approximately 78% of them seen once, and the ten largest clones take around 2.8%. The sample is drawn from a study of blood T cell repertoires in COVID-19. This TCR was recovered from an elderly woman with active or convalescent COVID-19. Material for sequencing was peripheral blood. The chain employs TRBV2 and TRBJ2-7, with TRBD2 matching 8 bases. The CDR3 sequence is CASSEDVAGNYEQYF. The CDR3 region has the DNA TGTGCCAGCAGTGAAGACGTAGCGGGGAACTACGAGCAGTACTTC.